This TCR beta chain was sequenced for a study of T cell responses to AZD1222 COVID-19 vaccine. Whole-study findings and limits: Most donors were white British, females outnumbered males, and clonal diversity was possibly underestimated. An increase in Spike-specific TCR breadth and depth was observed after two AZD1222 doses. Of spike-specific TCRs, nearly half reportedly target regions left unmutated in variants.

Per the germline V gene, CDR1 is SQVTM and CDR2 is ANQGSEA. The trim removed 1 base at V and 4 bases at J, leaving 7 bases unmatched. The CDR3 length is 16 residues. Produced via immunoSEQ multiplex PCR; TCRdb's table is partial and in-frame only. The sample yields 68,000 or so clones, over 60% seen once. On this clone itself: Its antigen is not known.

The source was peripheral blood, collected on day 0 of AZD1222 vaccination. The rearrangement joins TRBV29-1 to TRBJ2-1, with 10 bases lining up with TRBD2. The sequence was collected from an adult in good health. The CDR3 here is CSVEGLDSGGYNEQFF. In DNA form, the CDR3 reads TGCAGCGTTGAAGGATTGGATAGCGGGGGGTACAATGAGCAGTTCTTC.